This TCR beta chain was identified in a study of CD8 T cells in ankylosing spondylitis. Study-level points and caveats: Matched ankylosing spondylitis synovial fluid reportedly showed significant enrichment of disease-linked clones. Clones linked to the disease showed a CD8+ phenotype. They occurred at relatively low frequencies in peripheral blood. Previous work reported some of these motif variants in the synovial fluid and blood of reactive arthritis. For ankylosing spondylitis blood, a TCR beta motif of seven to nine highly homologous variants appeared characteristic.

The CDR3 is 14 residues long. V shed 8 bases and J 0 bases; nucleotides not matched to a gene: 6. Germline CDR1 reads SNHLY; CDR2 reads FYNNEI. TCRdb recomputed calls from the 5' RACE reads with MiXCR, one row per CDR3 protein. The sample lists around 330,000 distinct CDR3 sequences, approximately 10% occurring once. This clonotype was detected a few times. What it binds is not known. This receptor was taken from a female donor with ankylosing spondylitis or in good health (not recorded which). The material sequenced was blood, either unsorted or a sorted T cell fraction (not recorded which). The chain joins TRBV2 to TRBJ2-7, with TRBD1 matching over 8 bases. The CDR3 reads CASLTGTGSYEQYF. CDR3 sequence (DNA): TGTGCCAGCCTAACCGGGACAGGCTCCTACGAGCAGTACTTC.